The rows below give T cell receptor beta chains drawn from one sample of a study of shared clonotypes between healthy human individuals. TCRdb's table, derived via immunoSEQ multiplex PCR, lists solely in-frame clones and lacks some. The sample contains about 470,000 clones, about four fifths of which appear only once. Sequencing used PBMCs. These TCRs come from a woman in her thirties or forties in good health. Some clones in this sample may be carry-over from other donors' samples. The CDR3 runs from the conserved cysteine through the conserved F or W. Each record gives: V gene, D gene, J gene, clone size, CDR3 DNA, CDR3 protein. The D gene is left open where the match is weak. Rows may omit the clone size; those that give it use once, few, many or a size class.

>TRBV7-6|-|TRBJ2-7|-
TGTGCCAGCAGCTTCCAGGTCTCCTACGAGCAGTACTTC
CASSFQVSYEQYF
>TRBV2|-|TRBJ1-4|-
TGTGCCAGCAAGTTCGGAGCAACTAATGAAAAACTGTTTTTT
CASKFGATNEKLFF
>TRBV28|-|TRBJ2-1|-
TGTGCCAGCAGTCACCGGGACCCGGCCTACAATGAGCAGTTCTTC
CASSHRDPAYNEQFF
>TRBV28|-|TRBJ2-1|-
TGTGCCAGCAGTTTGGGGATTGGGGGCCCTTACAATGAGCAGTTCTTC
CASSLGIGGPYNEQFF
>TRBV28|-|TRBJ1-5|-
TGTGCCAGCAGTTTAAGGGATAGCGGTCAGCCCCAGCATTTT
CASSLRDSGQPQHF
>TRBV5-1|-|TRBJ2-5|few
TGCGCCAGCAGCTGGGGGACCGCTTCTGGGGAGACCCAGTACTTC
CASSWGTASGETQYF
>TRBV5-5|-|TRBJ1-2|-
TGTGCCAGCAGCGTAACCTACAGGGTGGAGGGAGGTGGCTACACCTTC
CASSVTYRVEGGGYTF
>TRBV10-2|TRBD2|TRBJ2-3|-
TGCGCCAGCAGCGGATGGGTCGCGGGAGGAAGTACAGATACGCAGTATTTT
CASSGWVAGGSTDTQYF
>TRBV7-8|-|TRBJ2-3|-
TGTGCCAGCAGCTTAAGTCCCACAGATACGCAGTATTTT
CASSLSPTDTQYF
>TRBV5-6|-|TRBJ1-1|few
TGTGCCAGCAGCTTGGGTCTTGAGAACACTGAAGCTTTCTTT
CASSLGLENTEAFF
>TRBV10-1|TRBD2|TRBJ2-3|-
TGCGCCAGCAGTGAGTCGCCAGGGAGGGGAGATACGCAGTATTTT
CASSESPGRGDTQYF
>TRBV7-8|TRBD1|TRBJ1-1|-
TGTGCCAGCAGGAGATTGGACAGGTCGATTGAAGCTTTCTTT
CASRRLDRSIEAFF
>TRBV20-1|-|TRBJ2-2|-
TGCACCCGGGAGAACACCGGGGAGCTGTTTTTT
CTRENTGELFF
>TRBV6-1|-|TRBJ1-3|-
TGTGCCAGCAGTGAGCAGGGAGGTGGAAACACCATATATTTT
CASSEQGGGNTIYF
>TRBV5-1|-|TRBJ2-7|-
TGCGCCAGCAGCTTGGTTGGGCCCGGGGCCAACGAGCAGTACTTC
CASSLVGPGANEQYF
>TRBV7-3|TRBD1|TRBJ2-1|-
TGTGCCAGCAGGCCTCCCGGGACAGGTTACAATGAGCAGTTCTTC
CASRPPGTGYNEQFF
>TRBV7-9|-|TRBJ1-4|-
TGTGCCAGCAGCTTATTGGGATTGGGCGAAAAACTGTTTTTT
CASSLLGLGEKLFF
>TRBV5-5|TRBD1|TRBJ1-4|-
TGTGCCAGCAGCCGAGGACAGGGACTTATCAATGAAAAACTGTTTTTT
CASSRGQGLINEKLFF
>TRBV10-1|TRBD1|TRBJ1-5|-
TGCGCCAGCAGTTCTGGACAGGGGAGGGTAGGGCAGCCCCAGCATTTT
CASSSGQGRVGQPQHF
>TRBV4-2|-|TRBJ1-1|-
TGTGCCAGCAGCCAAGGGGATAGGAACACTGAAGCTTTCTTT
CASSQGDRNTEAFF
>TRBV5-1|TRBD2|TRBJ2-5|-
TGCGCCAGCAGCTTGACTAGCGGGACGCAAGAGACCCAGTACTTC
CASSLTSGTQETQYF
>TRBV2|-|TRBJ1-4|few
TGTGCCAGCAGTGGACAGGTTGGGGAAAAACTGTTTTTT
CASSGQVGEKLFF
>TRBV2|-|TRBJ2-1|-
TGTGCCAGCAGTGCCTCCGGGGGGCCTGAGCAGTTCTTC
CASSASGGPEQFF
>TRBV4-3|-|TRBJ2-1|-
TGCGCCAGCAGCCAAGTCCCCCATGGGCAGGGAGGGCAGTTCTTC
CASSQVPHGQGGQFF
>TRBV28|-|TRBJ2-1|-
TGTGCCAGCACCACTACTGACGGGAGCTCCTACAATGAGCAGTTCTTC
CASTTTDGSSYNEQFF